Following are 9 T cell receptor beta chains from one sample sequenced in a study of T-cell reconstitution after alpha-beta-depleted transplantation in children. A TCRbeta library incorporating unique molecular identifiers was prepared. Each CDR3 protein is one row after TCRdb ran MiXCR on the PCR reads. The sample comprises over 100,000 distinct CDR3 sequences, 4.5% to 7.5% of which are singletons, and around 5.6% rests with the top ten. Sequenced material: PBMCs, mostly from graft donor cells, taken 60 days after TCRalphabeta/CD19-depleted stem cell transplant. Receptors were obtained from a female patient under 10 years old who had a stem cell transplant for Fanconi anemia, so the T cells may come from the graft donor.

The chain uses TRBV5-1 and TRBJ1-4; no reliable D call. Germline CDR1 reads SGHRS; CDR2 reads YFSETQ. The V and J ends lost 4 bases and 8 bases respectively, with 15 bases between them. CDR3 size: 14 residues. CDR3 sequence: CASSPYSTREKLFF. CDR3 DNA: TGCGCCAGCAGCCCCTATTCTACCAGAGAAAAACTGTTTTTT.

This clonotype was observed at least ten times. DNA for the CDR3: TGTGCTCGGTCCGGGCGGGGTGATAGCACAGATACGCAGTATTTT. Protein product: CARSGRGDSTDTQYF. The chain employs TRBV30 and TRBJ2-3; the D gene is possibly TRBD2 (6 bases). Germline V lookup: CDR1 GTSNPN, CDR2 SVGIG (reference sequence). This CDR3 is 15 amino acids long.

This clonotype was seen at least ten times. This chain's CDR3 is CSAPLAGGLYNEQFF. CDR3 DNA: TGCAGTGCCCCACTAGCGGGGGGGCTATACAATGAGCAGTTCTTC. The gene calls are TRBV20-1 and TRBJ2-1; TRBD2 matches 13 bases. The germline gives CDR1 DFQATT, CDR2 SNEGSKA (reference sequence). The CDR3 has 15 amino acids. V was pared by 6 bases and J by 4 bases, with 6 bases of the junction left unmatched.

Only a few counts were recorded for this clonotype. The V gene is TRBV20-1, the J gene TRBJ2-5; 12 bases are a match to TRBD1. V shed 3 bases and J 0 bases; nucleotides not matched to a gene: 5. The CDR3 runs 16 residues. Germline CDR1 is DFQATT and CDR2 is SNEGSKA (reference sequence). CDR3 amino acids: CSASGTGGADQETQYF. DNA of the CDR3: TGCAGTGCTAGCGGGACAGGGGGCGCGGACCAAGAGACCCAGTACTTC.

This clonotype has ten or more counts. The rearrangement joins TRBV2 to TRBJ2-1; 7 nucleotides match TRBD1. Germline V gene lookup returns CDR1 SNHLY and CDR2 FYNNEI. The CDR3 length is 17 residues. J gave up 4 bases and V 8 bases, and 17 bases lay outside the gene matches. Written as DNA, the CDR3 is TGTGCCAGCCGGCAAAGACCCTCCGGGACAGCATACAATGAGCAGTTCTTC. Translation gives CASRQRPSGTAYNEQFF.

This clonotype has more than one count but fewer than ten. The chain uses TRBV7-2 and TRBJ2-1; TRBD2 agrees at 10 bases. This CDR3 comprises 16 residues. Germline trimming cut 0 bases from V and 6 bases from J; bases unmatched to any gene: 5. Germline values: CDR1 SGHTA, CDR2 FQGNSA. CDR3 amino acids: CASSLALAGAVNEQFF. CDR3 DNA: TGTGCCAGCAGCTTAGCCCTAGCGGGGGCGGTCAATGAGCAGTTCTTC.

There are many counts of this clonotype. V gene TRBV24-1 combines with J gene TRBJ2-1; 7 bases fit TRBD1. The CDR3 contains 15 residues. The V gene end was trimmed by 9 bases and the J gene end by 6 bases; junction bases not matched to a gene: 13. The V gene's germline CDR1 is KGHDR and CDR2 SFDVKD. The CDR3 spells CATGSGTVKINEQFF. The CDR3 DNA reads TGTGCCACCGGATCCGGGACAGTAAAAATCAATGAGCAGTTCTTC.

This clonotype came up many times. The V call is TRBV7-3, the J call TRBJ2-5; 7 bases line up with TRBD2. With 2 bases clipped from V and 3 bases from J, the junction kept 3 bases outside the gene matches. The V gene's germline CDR1 is SGHTA and CDR2 FQGTGA. The CDR3 length is 14 residues. CDR3 nucleotides: TGTGCCAGCAGCTTAGGGGGGGGTAAAGAGACCCAGTACTTC. Residues: CASSLGGGKETQYF. Supplemented by reference TRBV7-3 and TRBJ2-5, the full variable domain reads GAGVSQTPSNKVTEKGKYVELRCDPISGHTALYWYRQSLGQGPEFLIYFQGTGAADDSGLPNDRFFAVRPEGSVSTLKIQRTERGDSAVYLCASSLGGGKETQYFGPGTRLLVL.

This clonotype has at least ten counts. The genes are TRBV18 and TRBJ2-3; D is undetermined. Looked up from germline, CDR1 is KGHSH and CDR2 is LQKENI. Trimming pared 1 base from V and 1 base from J, leaving 6 bases between. The CDR3 is made up of 14 amino acids. This CDR3 is CASSPLDRTDTQYF. Written as DNA, the CDR3 is TGTGCCAGCTCACCACTGGACCGCACAGATACGCAGTATTTT. The complete variable domain, with remaining parts taken from reference TRBV18 and TRBJ2-3, reads NAGVMQNPRHLVRRRGQEARLRCSPMKGHSHVYWYRQLPEEGLKFMVYLQKENIIDESGMPKERFSAEFPKEGPSILRIQQVVRGDSAAYFCASSPLDRTDTQYFGPGTRLTVL.